Below are 6 T cell receptor beta chains sequenced from a single sample in a study of T cell repertoires in cytomegalovirus infection. MiXCR, applied by TCRdb to the reads, yields one record per CDR3 protein. The sample consists of around 530,000 distinct CDR3 sequences, about 30% of them appearing once. The sequenced material came from PBMCs. The receptors come from a human donor in good health (CMV status not recorded). Some clones in this sample may be carry-over from other donors' samples.

This rearrangement joins TRBV20-1 to TRBJ2-7; D remains ambiguous. Germline values: CDR1 DFQATT, CDR2 SNEGSKA (reference sequence). The CDR3 consists of 12 residues. Trimming took 2 bases from V and 0 from J, leaving 5 bases between them. CDR3 nucleotides: TGCAGTGCTAGATCGGGCTCCTACGAGCAGTACTTC. It codes for CSARSGSYEQYF.

V gene TRBV2 combines with J gene TRBJ2-3; 13 positions agree with TRBD2. The CDR3 sequence is 16 residues long. Germline CDR1 reads SNHLY; CDR2 reads FYNNEI. The V segment lost 2 bases and the J segment 3 bases; nucleotides outside the gene matches: 2. The CDR3 reads CASSETTSGRTDTQYF. CDR3 nucleotides: TGTGCCAGCAGTGAAACGACTAGCGGGAGGACAGATACGCAGTATTTT.

This clonotype was counted between two and nine times. The rearrangement joins TRBV10-3 to TRBJ1-2, with a weak D call TRBD1 (5 bases). Between the trimmed V and J ends, which lost 2 bases and 5 bases, there was a span of 9 bases. The germline gives CDR1 ENHRY, CDR2 SYGVKD. This CDR3 has 13 residues. CDR3 nucleotides: TGTGCCATCAGTGAGCTGGACACGTATGGCTACACCTTC. This encodes CAISELDTYGYTF.

This clonotype has only a few counts. The V call is TRBV2, the J call TRBJ1-1; perhaps TRBD1 as D (5 bases). Trimming cost V 3 bases and J 5 bases, with 10 bases left between them. The CDR3 consists of 13 residues. Per germline, CDR1 SNHLY and CDR2 FYNNEI. The CDR3 DNA reads as TGTGCCAGCAGTGAGGGGGTCCGAACTGAAGCTTTCTTT. Translating it yields CASSEGVRTEAFF.

J is TRBJ1-1 and V is TRBV6-5; D is ambiguous. The CDR3 is 13 amino acids. The germline V and J ends were trimmed by 0 bases and 6 bases, with 8 bases remaining between them. Germline lookup yields CDR1 MNHEY and CDR2 SVGAGI. This chain's CDR3 is CASSYSMQAEAFF. The DNA of the CDR3 is TGTGCCAGCAGTTACTCGATGCAGGCTGAAGCTTTCTTT.

This clonotype was detected only a few times. The chain combines TRBV6-6 with TRBJ2-7; D assignment may be TRBD1 or TRBD2 (5 bases each). There are 15 residues in the CDR3. Per the germline V gene, CDR1 is MNHNY and CDR2 is SVGAGI (reference sequence). V was pared by 6 bases and J by 0 bases, with 15 bases between. The CDR3 DNA is TGTGCCAGCAGATCCTTGGGGGATTCCTCCTACGAGCAGTACTTC. Protein product: CASRSLGDSSYEQYF.